Listed below are T cell receptor beta chains from one sample, sequenced in a study of blood T cells in healthy people across ages. Using its own MiXCR run on the 5' RACE reads, TCRdb lists one record per CDR3 protein. The repertoire holds some 1.4 million distinct CDR3 sequences, with around 42% as singletons. The specimen was blood. These receptor sequences come from a woman in her late teens or twenties in good health. The CDR3 runs from the conserved cysteine through the conserved F or W. A D gene is named only where the DNA matches it firmly. Size values are once, few and many counts, or a class for expanded clones, and some rows have none.

j_call clone_size v_call d_call cdr3_nt cdr3_aa
TRBJ2-7 NA TRBV2 TRBD2 TGTGCCAGCAGTGAACACGGTGTATCCGGGACTAGCACCTACGAGCAGTACTTC CASSEHGVSGTSTYEQYF
TRBJ2-2 NA TRBV5-1 NA TGCGCCAGCAGCTTGGCCGACAGGGCGGGGACCGGGGAGCTGTTTTTT CASSLADRAGTGELFF
TRBJ1-5 NA TRBV7-9 TRBD1 TGTTCCAGCAGCTTAGCGTTGGGGACAGGGGGTGAAAAGCCCCAGCATTTT CSSSLALGTGGEKPQHF
TRBJ2-1 few TRBV25-1 TRBD1 TGTGCCAGTAGACAGGGGGTACAAGCTGAGCAGTTCTTC CASRQGVQAEQFF
TRBJ1-4 NA TRBV7-6 TRBD1 TGTGCCAGCAGCCCCGCTGGGACAGATGAAAAACTGTTTTTT CASSPAGTDEKLFF
TRBJ1-4 NA TRBV6-1 NA TGTGCCAGCAGCTCCGGGTCCCAGTTCTCTGAAAAACTGTTTTTT CASSSGSQFSEKLFF
TRBJ1-1 NA TRBV29-1 TRBD1 TGCAGCGTTGAACTCCGACAGGGCCGGAAAGCTTTCTTT CSVELRQGRKAFF
TRBJ1-5 NA TRBV2 NA TGTGCCAGCAGTGGGGGGCGAGGCAATCAGCCCCAGCATTTT CASSGGRGNQPQHF
TRBJ1-2 few TRBV9 NA TGTGCCAGCAGCGTAGGCCGGGGTGATGGCTACACCTTC CASSVGRGDGYTF
TRBJ2-3 NA TRBV20-1 NA TGCAGTGCTAGAGATGTCGGGCTAGCGATGGATACGCAGTATTTT CSARDVGLAMDTQYF
TRBJ2-1 NA TRBV3-1 TRBD2 TGTGCCAGCAGCCACCGACTAGCGGGGGCATCGGGTGAGCAGTTCTTC CASSHRLAGASGEQFF
TRBJ1-2 few TRBV5-1 NA TGCGCCAGCAGCAAGACCCGACCATACTATGGCTACACCTTC CASSKTRPYYGYTF
TRBJ2-3 few TRBV10-3 TRBD2 TGTGCCAGCGCTCACCTGGGGGGGAGCACAGATACGCAGTATTTT CASAHLGGSTDTQYF
TRBJ2-1 NA TRBV3-1 NA TGTGCCAGCAGCCCTCCTAGCGTCTCCTACAATGAGCAGTTCTTC CASSPPSVSYNEQFF
TRBJ1-5 once TRBV20-1 NA TGCAGTGCTACCACGGGGGCGAGCAATCAGCCCCAGCATTTT CSATTGASNQPQHF
TRBJ2-7 few TRBV2 TRBD2 TGTGCCAGCAGTGAAGGGGCTAGCGGGATGCCCTACGAGCAGTACTTC CASSEGASGMPYEQYF
TRBJ1-2 NA TRBV27 NA TGTGCCAGCAGTTTCCAGTATAACTATGGCTACACCTTC CASSFQYNYGYTF
TRBJ1-1 NA TRBV5-4 NA TGTGCCAGCAGCTTGGAGGTCACAGGCACTGAAGCTTTCTTT CASSLEVTGTEAFF
TRBJ1-1 NA TRBV7-2 NA TGTGCCGGCAGCCGAGGGACTAACACTGAAGCTTTCTTT CAGSRGTNTEAFF
TRBJ1-2 NA TRBV27 TRBD1 TGTGCCAGCAGTCCGGGGACAGGGTTGGACTATGGCTACACCTTC CASSPGTGLDYGYTF
TRBJ2-5 few TRBV7-2 TRBD2 TGTGCCAGCAGCTTCCGACTAGCGGGAGACCAAGAGACCCAGTACTTC CASSFRLAGDQETQYF
TRBJ2-1 NA TRBV12-3/TRBV12-4 NA TGTGCCAGCCATAATCGGGCGGCGTCGAATGAGCAGTTCTTC CASHNRAASNEQFF
TRBJ2-1 once TRBV6-2/TRBV6-3 TRBD2 TGTGCCAGCAGTTATTCTAGCGGGAGGAAATCCTACAATGAGCAGTTCTTC CASSYSSGRKSYNEQFF
TRBJ2-4 once TRBV4-1 NA TGCGCCAGCAGCCAAGAAGTTTCGGCCTACGAGGTGCAGTACTTC CASSQEVSAYEVQYF
TRBJ1-2 NA TRBV6-4 NA TGTGCCAGCAGTGACGTTAGGACAGATTCCCCCTACACCTTC CASSDVRTDSPYTF
TRBJ2-1 NA TRBV9 NA TGTGCCAGCAGCGTAGAAGATTGGGGGCGGGGGCGGTACAATGAGCAGTTCTTC CASSVEDWGRGRYNEQFF
TRBJ2-1 NA TRBV5-5 TRBD1 TGTGCCAGCAGCTTGCTATCTCCAGGGGGCTACAATGAGCAGTTCTTC CASSLLSPGGYNEQFF
TRBJ2-1 NA TRBV20-1 NA TGCAGTGCTAGAGGTAACCTCTTCAATGAGCAGTTCTTC CSARGNLFNEQFF
TRBJ1-5 NA TRBV7-2 TRBD1 TGTGCCAGCACCGGGACAGGGGGTCAGCCCCAGCATTTT CASTGTGGQPQHF
TRBJ1-4 few TRBV30 TRBD1 TGTGCCTGGTCTCGGGACAGGGGGAATGAAAAACTGTTTTTT CAWSRDRGNEKLFF
TRBJ1-6 NA TRBV27 NA TGTGCCAGCAGTTCGACGGGTACGGGTTCACCCCCCCACTTT CASSSTGTGSPPHF
TRBJ2-4 NA TRBV12-3/TRBV12-4 TRBD2 TGTGCCAGCACCGCTTTAGGGACTAGCGGGAGGGCATCTGAGCAGTACTTC CASTALGTSGRASEQYF
TRBJ2-3 few TRBV25-1 NA TGTGCCAGCAGTTTTCTAGAAGCAGATACGCAGTATTTT CASSFLEADTQYF
TRBJ1-5 NA TRBV21-1 NA TGTGCCATCCGTGGAAAAGGCAATCAGCCCCAGCATTTT CAIRGKGNQPQHF
TRBJ2-1 NA TRBV7-2 TRBD2 TGTGCCAGCAGCTTAGCGGGGACTCGGGGGGTAAATGAGCAGTTCTTC CASSLAGTRGVNEQFF
TRBJ1-5 NA TRBV18 NA TGTGCCAGCTCACCACAGGGGACGGAGGGGGGTCAGCCCCAGCATTTT CASSPQGTEGGQPQHF
TRBJ2-7 few TRBV4-2 NA TGTGCCAGCAGCCAAGACCCCAGGTACGAGCAGTACTTC CASSQDPRYEQYF
TRBJ2-3 few TRBV15 NA TGTGCCACCAGCAGAGGACTAGGGGTGGCAGATACGCAGTATTTT CATSRGLGVADTQYF
TRBJ2-3 few TRBV27 TRBD1 TGTGCCAGCAGTTCCGGGACAGGGGCAGATACGCAGTATTTT CASSSGTGADTQYF
TRBJ2-1 NA TRBV19 NA TGTGCCAGTAGTATAGAGAGGAGGGGCGAGACCTACAATGAGCAGTTCTTC CASSIERRGETYNEQFF
TRBJ2-7 few TRBV30 NA TGTGCCTGGAGTGTAGAGGGCTACGAGCAGTACTTC CAWSVEGYEQYF
TRBJ2-6 many TRBV20-1 NA TGCAGTGCTAGAGGGCAATCTGGGGCCAACGTCCTGACTTTC CSARGQSGANVLTF
TRBJ2-7 NA TRBV7-8 TRBD2 TGTGCCAGCAGCTTAGGTGGGACTATAATATCATACGAGCAGTACTTC CASSLGGTIISYEQYF
TRBJ2-7 NA TRBV20-1 TRBD1 TGCAGTGCAGCTGACAGGGGGCGTGAGCAGTACTTC CSAADRGREQYF
TRBJ1-2 few TRBV30 NA TGTGCCTGCTTAAAGTGGGTTACGGGCTACACCTTC CACLKWVTGYTF
TRBJ1-5 NA TRBV3-1 TRBD1 TGTGCCAGCAGCCTCGGGACAGGGATCTTCCAGCCCCAGCATTTT CASSLGTGIFQPQHF
TRBJ1-2 NA TRBV20-1 TRBD1 TGCAGTGCCCCCGGGACAGGGGGCCAATTCGGTGGCTACACCTTC CSAPGTGGQFGGYTF
TRBJ1-4 few TRBV7-2 NA TGTGCCAGCAGCTTCGGGGCCTCGGGGGAAAAACTGTTTTTT CASSFGASGEKLFF
TRBJ2-7 NA TRBV20-1 TRBD2 TGCAGTGCTAGAGCGGGACTAGCGGGAGGGAACGAGCAGTACTTC CSARAGLAGGNEQYF
TRBJ1-1 NA TRBV3-1 NA TGTGCCAGCAGCCCCCGGAGGACCACTGAAGCTTTCTTT CASSPRRTTEAFF
TRBJ2-7 NA TRBV10-3 NA TGTGCCATCAGCCCCTCCCCATACGAGCAGTACTTC CAISPSPYEQYF
TRBJ2-7 NA TRBV20-1 NA TGCAGTGCTACCGGACATAGCTCCTACGAGCAGTACTTC CSATGHSSYEQYF
TRBJ2-7 NA TRBV2 NA TGTGCCAGCAGGGAGGGTAGAGGGGGAGTAAGCTACGAGCAGTACTTC CASREGRGGVSYEQYF
TRBJ1-5 few TRBV4-1 NA TGCGCCAGCAGCCAAGATAATCTTGGTCAGCCCCAGCATTTT CASSQDNLGQPQHF
TRBJ2-2 few TRBV14 NA TGTGCCAGCAGCCAATCCACGTTAAACACCGGGGAGCTGTTTTTT CASSQSTLNTGELFF